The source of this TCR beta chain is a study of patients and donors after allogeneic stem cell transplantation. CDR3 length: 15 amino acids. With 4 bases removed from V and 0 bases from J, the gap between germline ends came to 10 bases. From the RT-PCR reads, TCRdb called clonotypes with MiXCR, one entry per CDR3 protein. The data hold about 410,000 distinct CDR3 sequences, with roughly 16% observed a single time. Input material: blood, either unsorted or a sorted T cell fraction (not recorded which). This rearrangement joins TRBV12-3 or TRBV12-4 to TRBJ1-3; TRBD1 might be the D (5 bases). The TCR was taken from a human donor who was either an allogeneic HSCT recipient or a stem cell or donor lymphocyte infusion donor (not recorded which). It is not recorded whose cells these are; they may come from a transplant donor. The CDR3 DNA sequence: TGTGCCAGCAGTTCGGGGCCGCTCTCTGGAAACACCATATATTTT. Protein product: CASSSGPLSGNTIYF.